The clone carrying this T cell receptor beta chain was detected ten times or more. This CDR3 contains 13 residues. The V gene's germline CDR1 is KGHDR and CDR2 SFDVKD. V lost 3 bases, J lost 2 bases, and 6 bases lay in between. These data are taken from a study of T-cell reconstitution after alpha-beta-depleted transplantation in children. TCRbeta library preparation incorporated unique molecular identifiers. One entry per CDR3 protein results from TCRdb running MiXCR on the PCR reads. The table has roughly 170,000 distinct CDR3 sequences, about 6.8% seen once; the top ten hold 3%. This TCR came from a human donor who donated a stem cell graft to a child with Wiskott-Aldrich syndrome. V usage is TRBV24-1 and J usage is TRBJ1-1; D is unclear. Sequencing was performed on PBMCs from the stem cell graft donor, taken from the stem cell graft. The CDR3 here is CATSDRSNTEAFF. The CDR3 coding sequence is TGTGCCACCAGTGATAGGTCAAACACTGAAGCTTTCTTT.